Listed here are 10 T cell receptor beta chains from one sample, sequenced in a study of control samples from healthy donors and cancer patients. The assay was immunoSEQ multiplex PCR, and TCRdb's table has in-frame clones only and misses some. This table holds 100,000 to 150,000 clones, 92% found once. The material sequenced was blood. These TCRs come from a woman between 45 and 65 years old in good health.

The chain employs TRBV7-9 and TRBJ1-4; 10 bases are a match to TRBD1. CDR3 length: 16 amino acids. From germline, CDR1 is SEHNR and CDR2 FQNEAQ (reference sequence). Trimming at V came to 4 bases and at J to 7 bases, leaving 9 bases not matched to a gene. This CDR3 reads CASSWGGQGVSEKLFF. CDR3 bases: TGTGCCAGCAGCTGGGGTGGACAGGGGGTCAGTGAAAAACTGTTTTTT.

This clone was recorded a few times. The V gene is TRBV6-5, the J gene TRBJ1-5; tentative D call: TRBD1 (5 bases). The CDR3 is 14 amino acids. Trimming removed 2 bases at V and 6 bases at J, with 11 bases between. Germline-derived CDR1 and CDR2 are MNHEY and SVGAGI. The CDR3 spells CASSYGVQGQPQHF. As DNA, the CDR3 is TGTGCCAGCAGTTACGGGGTTCAGGGTCAGCCCCAGCATTTT.

The genes are TRBV28 and TRBJ1-4; D gene unclear. The germline CDR1 and CDR2 sequences are MDHEN and SYDVKM. The CDR3 covers 16 residues. Trimming shortened V by 1 base and J by 0 bases, and 9 bases separated the two germline ends. CDR3 bases: TGTGCCAGCAGTTTATTTGGTGAATCAACTAATGAAAAACTGTTTTTT. Translation: CASSLFGESTNEKLFF.

This chain uses TRBV19 with TRBJ2-5; D is uncertain. The germline V and J ends were trimmed by 8 bases and 4 bases, with 8 bases remaining between them. The CDR3 runs 11 residues. Germline lookup yields CDR1 LNHDA and CDR2 SQIVND (reference sequence). DNA of the CDR3: TGTGCCAGTGAACTGGGAGAGACCCAGTACTTC. It yields the protein CASELGETQYF.

The chain employs TRBV7-6 and TRBJ2-7, with TRBD1 identical over 10 bases. The CDR3 runs to 16 residues. CDR1 and CDR2 (germline): SGHVS, FNYEAQ. J was trimmed by 3 bases and V by 5 bases; bases with no gene match: 10. DNA for the CDR3: TGTGCCAGCAGCGTAAGGAGGGACAGGGGTCTCTACGAGCAGTACTTC. It codes for CASSVRRDRGLYEQYF.

This chain uses TRBV5-1 with TRBJ1-1; D call uncertain. Trimming removed 0 bases from V and 3 bases from J, with 15 bases in between. The germline CDR1 and CDR2 sequences are SGHRS and YFSETQ. This CDR3 is 16 amino acids long. CDR3 bases: TGCGCCAGCAGCTTGGGTCGGAGAAATTTGGACACTGAAGCTTTCTTT. It yields the protein CASSLGRRNLDTEAFF.

The J gene is TRBJ1-4, the V gene TRBV2; the D gene is possibly TRBD1 (5 bases). Germline V gene data show CDR1 as SNHLY and CDR2 as FYNNEI. V dropped 4 bases and J dropped 8 bases, with 11 bases sitting between them. The CDR3 loop spans 13 amino acids. The CDR3 spells CASSGGVGEKLFF. The CDR3 DNA follows: TGTGCCAGCAGTGGGGGGGTAGGAGAAAAACTGTTTTTT.

The chain is built from TRBV5-4 and TRBJ1-1; 7 nucleotides match TRBD1. This CDR3 contains 16 residues. Germline V CDR1 and CDR2: SGHNT, YYREEE (reference sequence). The V gene end was trimmed by 0 bases and the J gene end by 5 bases; junction bases not matched to a gene: 10. The CDR3 region has the DNA TGTGCCAGCAGCTTGGCGGCAGGGGGTTTAGGGACTGAAGCTTTCTTT. Translation: CASSLAAGGLGTEAFF.

V and J are TRBV25-1 and TRBJ2-5; 14 bases fit TRBD2. The CDR3 spans 16 residues. V gave up 4 bases and J gave up 3 bases; unmatched junction bases: 4. The germline gives CDR1 MGHDK, CDR2 SYGVNS. In DNA, the CDR3 is TGTGCCAGCAGTGGTGGACTAGCGGGGGGAAAAGAGACCCAGTACTTC. Protein sequence: CASSGGLAGGKETQYF.

This chain uses TRBV5-4 with TRBJ1-5; 9 positions agree with TRBD1. The V gene end was trimmed by 2 bases and the J gene end by 4 bases; junction bases not matched to a gene: 1. The CDR3 spans 14 residues. Per germline, CDR1 SGHNT and CDR2 YYREEE (reference sequence). The CDR3 DNA is TGTGCCAGCAGCTTACAGGGGGCAAATCAGCCCCAGCATTTT. Residues: CASSLQGANQPQHF.